This entry is about one T cell receptor (beta chain). This clonotype was seen only a few times. Its antigen target is currently unknown. The input lacks base qualities; no much larger clone sits a single base away. The sequencer was an Illumina NovaSeq 6000. Using 5'RACE with constant-segment primers, TCRalpha and TCRbeta cDNA libraries were constructed, with sample barcodes and unique molecular identifiers added in the process. RNA was extracted from every sample with Trizol reagent. Libraries were amplified in two PCR steps, with a second sample barcode and Illumina TruSeq adapters added in the second step. The libraries were sequenced on an Illumina NovaSeq using 2 x 150 bp paired-end reads. The original methods were these. With migec v1.2.7, reads were demultiplexed and then collapsed into UMI-guided consensus sequences. Using mixcr v2.1.11, UMI consensuses were aligned to TRA and TRB V and J templates and then assembled into clonotypes. A clonotype was counted as expanded or contracted only if both edgeR and NoisET called the change significant, with noise models trained on biological replicates. For edgeR calls, a false discovery rate-adjusted p below 0.01 and a log2 fold-change threshold of 1 were applied. As an exploratory analysis of dynamics, max-normalized trajectories of the 1000 most abundant clonotypes were examined by PCA with hierarchical clustering. Separately sequenced CD4+ and CD8+ repertoires were used to assign the CD4 or CD8 phenotype of responding clones. TCRdb reran the public reads through fastp at Q25 and MiXCR, keeping productive beta chains. Rows are combined by CDR3 protein, so each entry shows the most common genes and DNA. TCRdb, not the original authors, processed these V and J calls. A total of under 300,000 distinct CDR3 sequences appear in this sample, about 20% of them only once. Under 30% of the sample goes to the ten largest clones.

This entry belongs to a study of T-cell memory formation after mild COVID-19 (dated by TCRdb to the early 2020s). In terms of the full investigation: TCR sequence clusters from the two donors were largely donor specific. T-cell clones expanding and contracting after mild COVID-19 in a couple of donors were tracked by longitudinal TCRalpha and TCRbeta repertoire sequencing. The cohort was made up of two young adult volunteers, one female and one male, who were previously healthy. General findings and caveats noted by the study authors: SARS-CoV-2 specificity of the second-wave clones peaking on day 37 was not confirmed. The study included only a couple of mild cases, and larger cohorts that include severe cases with pre-infection samples were judged to be necessary. Some responding clones were found in pre-infection memory, which suggests that pre-existing cross-reactive memory T cells took part in the SARS-CoV-2 response. Contracting CD4+ clones turned up mainly in the CM and EM memory subsets, whereas EMRA was where CD8+ clones were enriched. Clones contracting from day 15 to 85 had balanced CD4/CD8 phenotypes, while a second wave expanding from day 15 to 37 was biased towards CD4+.

Ficoll-Paque density gradient centrifugation was used to isolate PBMCs. Trimmed from V: 4 bases; trimmed from J: 5 bases; junction bases lacking a gene match: 3. From the germline V gene, CDR1 is SGHDN and CDR2 is FVKESK. Counted from cysteine to phenylalanine, this CDR3 has 13 amino acids. Only CDR3 DNA remains: 39 bases, in frame from the first base. The clonotype was recovered from a man between 18 and 29 years old who had mild COVID-19 (a few samples of this study predate the infection). The sample titles of this study are shuffled in the database, so cell type and time point are left out; the donor was told from shared clones. This chain joins TRBV14 to TRBJ2-5; 8 central bases correspond to TRBD2. The sequenced sample was PBMCs or a T cell subset sorted from them (not recorded which). The nucleotides read TGTGCCAGCAGCCGCAGACTAGCGGAGACCCAGTACTTC. This translates into CASSRRLAETQYF.